This T cell receptor beta chain originates from a study of T-cell memory formation after mild COVID-19. Germline V gives CDR1 MNHEY, CDR2 SMNVEV (reference sequence). The germline V and J ends were trimmed by 2 bases and 0 bases, with 14 bases remaining between them. The CDR3 runs 17 residues. From the 5' RACE reads, TCRdb called clonotypes with MiXCR, one entry per CDR3 protein. The sample holds 300,000 to 400,000 distinct CDR3 sequences, around 27% seen once. The TCR was taken from an adult woman who had mild COVID-19 (a few samples of this study predate the infection). Cell type and time point are not known. The chain links TRBV27 to TRBJ2-1; no clear D gene. Material for sequencing was PBMCs or a T cell subset sorted from them (not recorded which). The CDR3 reads CASSLRQAHSSYNEQFF. The CDR3 DNA sequence: TGTGCCAGCAGTTTAAGGCAGGCCCACAGCTCCTACAATGAGCAGTTCTTC.